These 4 T cell receptor beta chains share one sample of origin, sequenced in a study of OX40 agonist ivuxolimab in advanced cancers. Here immunoSEQ multiplex PCR was the method, and the copy in TCRdb shows in-frame clones only, minus some. The table shows tens of thousands of clones, with about 82% occurring only once. The sample here was CD4+ or CD8+ T cells sorted from blood, taken in a trial of the OX40 agonist ivuxolimab. These TCRs come from an adult with an advanced solid tumor such as melanoma, head and neck, liver or kidney cancer.

This clone was observed a single time. The chain recombines TRBV19 with TRBJ1-4, with D possibly matching TRBD1 (5 bases). CDR3 length: 17 amino acids. The ends were cut back, 5 bases at V and 2 bases at J, with 18 bases in the middle. From germline, CDR1 is LNHDA and CDR2 SQIVND (reference sequence). The CDR3 here is CASSPRRKGRTNEKLFF. The CDR3 DNA follows: TGTGCCAGTAGTCCCCGCCGCAAGGGGAGGACTAATGAAAAACTGTTTTTT.

In DNA, the CDR3 is TGTGCCAGCAACCAAGGGGGGTACGAGCAGTACTTC. As protein: CASNQGGYEQYF. The chain combines TRBV11-3 with TRBJ2-7; D may be TRBD1 or TRBD2 (6 bases each). Germline assignment: CDR1 SGHNT and CDR2 YENEEA. The CDR3 totals 12 residues. Between the trimmed V and J ends, which lost 7 bases and 4 bases, there was a span of 11 bases.

There are a few counts of this clone. This chain links TRBV6-1 with TRBJ2-4; the match to TRBD1 covers 12 bases. CDR1 is MNHNS and CDR2 is SASEGT in the germline V gene. The CDR3 extends over 17 amino acids. Germline trimming cut 4 bases from V and 3 bases from J; bases unmatched to any gene: 7. CDR3 sequence (DNA): TGTGCCAGCAGTGCCGGGACAGGGGGCGCAGACAAAAACATTCAGTACTTC. It specifies CASSAGTGGADKNIQYF.

This chain links TRBV7-2 with TRBJ2-3; D gene ambiguous. The CDR3 covers 11 residues. V shed 5 bases and J shed 7 bases, with 7 bases lying between them. CDR1 and CDR2 from the germline V gene are SGHTA and FQGNSA. The CDR3 region is CASSPQNTQYF. The CDR3 DNA follows: TGTGCCAGCAGCCCGCAAAATACGCAGTATTTT.